This record concerns one T cell receptor beta chain sequence. In this sample, this clone turned up many times. This clone's antigen is unknown. No base quality values were provided; no much bigger clone lies one nucleotide off. TCRbeta CDR3 regions were amplified from genomic DNA by means of the immunoSEQ Assay, a bias-controlled multiplex PCR. The study's own analysis went as follows. Nucleated cell counts per sample were estimated from amplification of reference gene primers within the assay. Sequence reads were collapsed and filtered to measure the absolute abundance of every unique TCRbeta CDR3 rearrangement. For each sample, productive Simpson clonality was calculated as the square root of Simpson's diversity index over productive rearrangements. TCRdb holds this immuneACCESS table with in-frame rearrangements only. Some clones are missing; in checked studies, unresolved V genes explain under half, and the rest has no known cause. Clone size and V and J calls were adopted from that table, with D and trimming inferred from the DNA. Here the sample has about 380,000 clones; roughly 84% occur a single time. Of the sample, 2.5% to 3% is held by the ten largest clones.

In the prospective study, participants were about 18 to 89 years old, resided in 20 to 30 geographic areas of the United States, and were enrolled through a virtual design. To assign participants to cohorts, the prospective study relied on clinical history that participants themselves reported in a screening survey and a study questionnaire. ImmuneRACE Cohort 3 recovered participants were defined by two consecutive negative NP/OP PCR tests, healthcare professional clearance, or symptom resolution. In the prospective study, whole blood, serum and a nasopharyngeal or oropharyngeal swab were collected from each participant by mobile phlebotomists. Over a roughly 2-month period, participants in the prospective study had the option of providing additional blood draws and questionnaires. Prospective study blood samples were shipped either frozen or at room temperature before DNA extraction. The data belong to a study of blood T cell repertoires in COVID-19 (dated by TCRdb to the early 2020s). Context from the whole study: Samples from collaborators originated in the United States, Italy and Spain and spanned both the acute and convalescent phases of COVID-19. The material from the prospective study consisted of cDNA or gDNA derived from T cells, B-cell-depleted T cells, or PBMCs. HLA class I and class II types, where available, came from metadata supplied by the sample provider rather than from assay-based typing. The repertoires were released in a freely available public database meant as a resource for research on the immune response to SARS-CoV-2. Samples came from the ongoing ImmuneRACE study (first 160 participants) plus 1,254 subjects from 6 global collaborators. Deeply sampled blood TCRbeta repertoires from subjects exposed to, actively infected with, or recovered from COVID-19 were included in the dataset. A de-identified subject ID, COVID-19 status, age in years and sex were almost always included in the sample metadata.

The paper's findings and limits, for the study overall: Clinical and demographic metadata were provided uncurated, with the amount varying by source and participant.

This receptor was identified in a woman between 25 and 40 years old who had recovered from COVID-19. Sequenced material: PBMCs or T cells enriched from blood (not recorded which).

The CDR3 here reads CASSELAGGLDEQYF. The nucleotides are TGTGCCAGCAGTGAACTAGCGGGGGGGCTAGACGAGCAGTACTTC. The chain is assembled from TRBV6-1 and TRBJ2-7; 12 middle bases align to TRBD2. From a lookup of the germline V gene, CDR1 and CDR2 are MNHNS and SASEGT. Compared with germline, V lacks 2 bases and J lacks 5 bases; bases without a gene match: 4. Its CDR3 holds 15 amino acids, cysteine through phenylalanine. Only the CDR3 region is kept as DNA, spanning 45 bases read in frame from base 1.